The 23 T cell receptor beta chains below were found in one sample sequenced in a study of CXCR3-negative and CXCR3-positive naive CD8 T cells. These TCRs' antigens remain unknown. Broader study findings: CXCR3-positive naive cells had TRB CDR3s that were more hydrophobic than CXCR3-negative naive cells had.

The study made its TRB cDNA libraries by 5' RACE, adding UMI labels. One entry per CDR3 protein, without DNA, is what TCRdb gives after re-calling the 5' RACE reads. The sample has more than 100,000 distinct CDR3 sequences, and its top ten clones hold 0.4% to 0.45%. Input material: naive CXCR3+ CD8+ T cells from blood. The subset: CD45RO-CCR7+CD27+CD95- naive CD8+ T cells expressing CXCR3 (TNR3+). The receptors derive from a human donor in good health. Some clones in this sample may be carry-over from other donors' samples.

The V gene is TRBV2, the J gene TRBJ2-3; no DNA is available, so the TRBD1 call from TCRdb remains unchecked. Germline V gene lookup returns CDR1 SNHLY and CDR2 FYNNEI. The CDR3 runs 15 residues. The chain's CDR3 is CASSPGQYGADTQYF.

This chain connects TRBV7-9 to TRBJ2-1; checking the TCRdb D call of TRBD2 is not possible without DNA. The CDR3 is 15 residues long. Germline assignment: CDR1 SEHNR and CDR2 FQNEAQ (reference sequence). The CDR3 region is CASSLTGPSYNEQFF.

V is TRBV5-1 and J is TRBJ2-1; TCRdb designates TRBD1, a call that cannot be tested without DNA. CDR1 is SGHRS and CDR2 is YFSETQ in the germline V gene. The CDR3 covers 12 residues. Here the CDR3 reads CASSFVPSEQFF.

The gene calls are TRBV5-1 and TRBJ2-7; as DNA is missing, the TRBD2 call by TCRdb cannot be tested. The CDR3 covers 14 residues. CDR1 and CDR2 from the germline V gene are SGHRS and YFSETQ. CDR3: CASSPGAGFYEQYF.

V and J are TRBV7-3 and TRBJ2-3; TCRdb selects TRBD1, and the lack of DNA leaves this call unchecked. The CDR3 consists of 15 residues. The germline V gene has CDR1 SGHTA and CDR2 FQGTGA. The CDR3 sequence: CASSPGIHPSDTQYF.

The chain employs TRBV29-1 and TRBJ1-3. The germline V gene has CDR1 SQVTM and CDR2 ANQGSEA. The CDR3 is 14 amino acids. CDR3 protein: CSALAEASGNTIYF.

The rearrangement links TRBV27 to TRBJ1-1; TCRdb's assignment of TRBD1 cannot be checked, as there is no DNA. The CDR3 spans 15 residues. Looked up from germline, CDR1 is MNHEY and CDR2 is SMNVEV (reference sequence). The CDR3 sequence is CASSPYTGGNTEAFF.

The chain carries TRBV6-5 and TRBJ2-7; the D call of TRBD2 rests on TCRdb alone, since no DNA is present to check it. Per germline, CDR1 MNHEY and CDR2 SVGAGI. The CDR3 length is 18 residues. CDR3 sequence reads: CASSFSGGTFSSSYEQYF.

The CDR3 loop is CASSVDGGYYNEQFF. V gene TRBV9 combines with J gene TRBJ2-1. CDR3 size: 15 residues. Per the germline V gene, CDR1 is SGDLS and CDR2 is YYNGEE. Combining the CDR3 with reference TRBV9 and TRBJ2-1 gives the whole variable domain DSGVTQTPKHLITATGQRVTLRCSPRSGDLSVYWYQQSLDQGLQFLIQYYNGEERAKGNILERFSAQQFPDLHSELNLSSLELGDSALYFCASSVDGGYYNEQFFGPGTRLTVL.

The V and J genes are TRBV19 and TRBJ2-7; as DNA is missing, the TRBD1 call by TCRdb cannot be tested. The V gene's germline CDR1 is LNHDA and CDR2 SQIVND (reference sequence). The CDR3 totals 15 residues. CDR3: CASSMAGGVPYEQYF.

V is TRBV29-1 and J is TRBJ2-2; checking the TCRdb D call of TRBD1 is not possible without DNA. The CDR3 length is 16 residues. Germline V gene lookup returns CDR1 SQVTM and CDR2 ANQGSEA. CDR3 sequence: CSVDAQGFGNTGELFF.

The rearrangement links TRBV20-1 to TRBJ2-1. The germline gives CDR1 DFQATT, CDR2 SNEGSKA (reference sequence). This CDR3 has 14 residues. The CDR3 spells CSARMLSSYNEQFF.

The chain has TRBV6-6 and TRBJ1-1; TCRdb names TRBD1, which stays unverified in the absence of DNA. Germline-derived CDR1 and CDR2 are MNHNY and SVGAGI (reference sequence). This CDR3 has 12 residues. The chain's CDR3 is CASSYGQFEAFF.

The chain has TRBV29-1 and TRBJ2-7; TCRdb gives TRBD1 as the D gene, but with no DNA this cannot be confirmed. Germline CDR1 is SQVTM and CDR2 is ANQGSEA. This CDR3 has 16 residues. The CDR3 sequence: CSVEDPNRDGSYEQYF.

V gene TRBV10-1 combines with J gene TRBJ2-7. The CDR3 contains 12 residues. Germline V gene data show CDR1 as WNHNN and CDR2 as SYGVQD (reference sequence). CDR3 loop: CASSEDTYEQYF.

CDR3 amino acids: CAWSAGTPNTEAFF. The chain has TRBV30 and TRBJ1-1; no DNA is available, so the TRBD1 call from TCRdb remains unchecked. The CDR3 is 14 amino acids. In germline, CDR1 is GTSNPN, CDR2 SVGIG (reference sequence).

The gene calls are TRBV20-1 and TRBJ2-7; TCRdb reports TRBD2, a call that lacks DNA to check it against. CDR1 and CDR2 from the germline V gene are DFQATT and SNEGSKA (reference sequence). The CDR3 sequence is 13 residues long. CDR3 loop: CSASGGAGYEQYF.

The chain carries TRBV23-1 and TRBJ2-7. TRBV23-1 is identified as an open reading frame with a role that is uncertain. This CDR3 is 15 amino acids long. The CDR3 protein is CASSPCLGGAYEQYF.

The chain recombines TRBV7-2 with TRBJ2-7; TCRdb returns TRBD1, unconfirmable since there is no DNA. CDR1 SGHTA and CDR2 FQGNSA come from the germline V gene. This CDR3 contains 14 residues. CDR3 amino acids: CASSLVRPPGEQYF.

The gene calls are TRBV5-1 and TRBJ1-2. Looked up from germline, CDR1 is SGHRS and CDR2 is YFSETQ. The CDR3 sequence is 11 residues long. CDR3 amino acids: CASSGEDLFTF.

The V call is TRBV7-3, the J call TRBJ2-3; the TCRdb D gene call, TRBD1, has no DNA to confirm it. CDR1 SGHTA and CDR2 FQGTGA come from the germline V gene. The CDR3 consists of 15 residues. This CDR3 is CASSRGGPSTDTQYF.

The gene calls are TRBV4-1 and TRBJ2-1. Germline values: CDR1 MGHRA, CDR2 YSYEKL. The CDR3 is 13 residues long. The CDR3 here is CASSQVAGNEQFF.

The CDR3: CASSPGTSGSGGSVYEQYF. V usage is TRBV7-9 and J usage is TRBJ2-7; the D call of TRBD2 rests on TCRdb alone, since no DNA is present to check it. This CDR3 has 19 residues. Germline V lookup: CDR1 SEHNR, CDR2 FQNEAQ (reference sequence).